This passage covers 5 T cell receptor beta chains from one sample sequenced in a study of cytomegalovirus exposure and HLA in healthy donors (dated by TCRdb to about 2017). Receptors were amplified or captured by the immunoSEQ multiplex PCR assay. For the multiplex PCR, a mixture combining 60 forward primers for TCR Vbeta segments and 13 reverse primers for TCR Jbeta segments was used. Sourced from immuneACCESS, this table was stored by TCRdb with only in-frame sequences that have V and J called. A share of the clones is absent; for the studies checked, an unresolved V gene accounts for under half, and the remainder has no known explanation. Present in this sample are about 90,000 clones, 79% of which were seen just once. Together, the top ten hold about 2.5% of the sample. Sequenced material: PBMCs. These receptors all stem from a man aged 25-45 years in good health and CMV-seronegative.

The rearrangement links TRBV4-2 to TRBJ1-1; TRBD1 might be the D (6 bases). The length of the CDR3 is 18 residues. The germline V gene has CDR1 LGHNA and CDR2 YNFKEQ. V was shortened by 0 bases and J by 0 bases, with 17 bases between the two germline ends. The CDR3 is CASSQDLGRGEVNTEAFF. CDR3 DNA sequence: TGTGCCAGCAGCCAAGATCTAGGCAGGGGAGAGGTGAACACTGAAGCTTTCTTT.

This clone was seen once. V is TRBV9 and J is TRBJ1-4, with D tentatively TRBD1 (5 bases). Germline V lookup: CDR1 SGDLS, CDR2 YYNGEE. The CDR3 loop spans 13 amino acids. Trimming pared 3 bases from V and 11 bases from J, leaving 14 bases between. The DNA for the CDR3 is TGTGCCAGCAGCGCAGGGACGGAGGGGAAACTGTTTTTT. Protein sequence: CASSAGTEGKLFF.

J is TRBJ1-4 and V is TRBV7-8, with 7 positions matching TRBD1. The CDR3 extends over 14 amino acids. The V segment lost 5 bases and the J segment 3 bases; nucleotides outside the gene matches: 3. Germline CDR1 reads SGHVS; CDR2 reads FQNEAQ. The CDR3 here is CASSPTGANEKLFF. DNA of the CDR3: TGTGCCAGCAGCCCTACAGGGGCTAATGAAAAACTGTTTTTT.

The chain joins TRBV6-5 to TRBJ2-1, with D perhaps TRBD2 (5 bases). The CDR3 runs to 13 residues. Per germline, CDR1 MNHEY and CDR2 SVGAGI. V dropped 2 bases and J dropped 9 bases, with 11 bases sitting between them. The CDR3 spells CASSYLGVGEQFF. The DNA for the CDR3 is TGTGCCAGCAGTTACCTCGGGGTGGGTGAGCAGTTCTTC.

This clone has only a few counts. The V call is TRBV6-1, the J call TRBJ2-1; TRBD2 matches at 11 bases. Germline CDR1 is MNHNS and CDR2 is SASEGT. Trimming at V came to 4 bases and at J to 4 bases, leaving 3 bases not matched to a gene. The CDR3 covers 15 residues. The CDR3, as DNA: TGTGCCAGCAGTGCGGGACTAGCGGCTTACAATGAGCAGTTCTTC. Encoded protein: CASSAGLAAYNEQFF.